The rows below give T cell receptor beta chains drawn from one sample of a study of CD8 T cells in ankylosing spondylitis. One entry per CDR3 protein, called by TCRdb with MiXCR from the 5' RACE reads. The table lists 200,000 to 300,000 distinct CDR3 sequences, around 8% of them singletons. The material sequenced was blood, either unsorted or a sorted T cell fraction (not recorded which). Every receptor here comes from a female donor with ankylosing spondylitis or in good health (not recorded which). Both conserved end residues are part of each CDR3. D genes are given only for firm matches. Clone size, where shown, is once, few, many, or a class for clones that have expanded.

D	size	V	J	DNA	CDR3
-	-	TRBV6-2/TRBV6-3	TRBJ2-3	TGTGCCAGCAGTTACCCGAAACCGGGAGAGGGTTATACGCAGTATTTT	CASSYPKPGEGYTQYF
TRBD1	many	TRBV5-1	TRBJ2-3	TGCGCCAGCAGCTGGAGGACAGGATCCACAGATACGCAGTATTTT	CASSWRTGSTDTQYF
-	many	TRBV3-1	TRBJ1-2	TGTGCCAGCAGCCAAGAGGCTTATGGCTACACCTTC	CASSQEAYGYTF
TRBD1	many	TRBV4-3	TRBJ2-1	TGCGCCAGCAGCCAAGGGACAGGGACCCTCAATGAGCAGTTCTTC	CASSQGTGTLNEQFF
-	many	TRBV5-1	TRBJ2-2	TGCGCCAGCAGCCGCAGTGACACCGGGGAGCTGTTTTTT	CASSRSDTGELFF
TRBD1	many	TRBV29-1	TRBJ1-4	TGCAGCGTTGGACAGGGAGGGAATGAAAAACTGTTTTTT	CSVGQGGNEKLFF
TRBD2	-	TRBV3-1	TRBJ2-1	TGTGCCAGCAGCCAACGCGCAGGGACTAGCAGTGGCGATGAGCAGTTCTTC	CASSQRAGTSSGDEQFF
TRBD1	many	TRBV28	TRBJ1-5	TGTGCCAGCAGAATCCGGGACAGGTTTAGCAATCAGCCCCAGCATTTT	CASRIRDRFSNQPQHF
-	many	TRBV5-1	TRBJ2-7	TGCGCCAGCAGCTTGCGAGAGCTAGCGAGGGGCGAGCAGTACTTC	CASSLRELARGEQYF
-	many	TRBV3-1	TRBJ1-6	TGTGCCAGCCGGGACTCCAATAATTCACCCCTCCACTTT	CASRDSNNSPLHF
-	many	TRBV20-1	TRBJ1-2	TGCAGTGCTACAGCCGACGGTCCCTATGGCTACACCTTC	CSATADGPYGYTF
-	many	TRBV9	TRBJ2-1	TGTGCCAGCAGCGTAGGACCACAAACCGGACTCCACTTCGGGGGCAACATCAATGAGCAGTTCTTC	CASSVGPQTGLHFGGNINEQFF
-	-	TRBV20-1	TRBJ2-7	TGCAGTGCTACAAGGAAGGCCAGGGCGTACGAGCAGTACTTC	CSATRKARAYEQYF
-	many	TRBV4-3	TRBJ2-7	TGCGCCAGCAGCCAAGAGATTGGGGGGGCGAGGTGGAACGAGCAGTACTTC	CASSQEIGGARWNEQYF
-	many	TRBV7-2	TRBJ2-7	TGTGCCAGCAGCTTGTACGGCGAGCAGTACTTC	CASSLYGEQYF
-	many	TRBV6-1	TRBJ2-5	TGTGCCAGCAGGGCCGGGTTACAAGAGACCCAGTACTTC	CASRAGLQETQYF
TRBD2	many	TRBV5-5	TRBJ2-1	TGTGCCAGCAGCTTGGCCCGTGGGCAGCGGGAGACCTACAATGAGCAGTTCTTC	CASSLARGQRETYNEQFF
TRBD2	many	TRBV11-1	TRBJ2-1	TGTGCCAGCAGATCGACTAGCGGCCGTCCCAGCTCCTACAATGAGCAGTTCTTC	CASRSTSGRPSSYNEQFF
TRBD1	many	TRBV12-3/TRBV12-4	TRBJ2-5	TGTGCCAGCAGCCGAACGGACAGGGCCAAGGGGACCCAGTACTTC	CASSRTDRAKGTQYF
TRBD2	many	TRBV6-2/TRBV6-3	TRBJ2-7	TGTGCCAGCAGTTACGACGGACTAGCGGGATCCCACCGGGGCGAGCAGTACTTC	CASSYDGLAGSHRGEQYF
TRBD1	many	TRBV5-1	TRBJ2-1	TGCGCCTCCACCGGGACAGGGTATAATGAGCAGTTCTTC	CASTGTGYNEQFF
-	many	TRBV20-1	TRBJ1-1	TGCAGTGCTAGAGATGAACCTGAAGCTTTCTTT	CSARDEPEAFF
-	many	TRBV24-1	TRBJ2-1	TGTGCCACCAGCGTTGGGTCTTACAATGAGCAGTTCTTC	CATSVGSYNEQFF
-	-	TRBV5-6	TRBJ1-2	TGTGCCAGCAGCTTGGTTTCCTGGGATATTAACTATGGCTACACCTTC	CASSLVSWDINYGYTF
-	few	TRBV24-1	TRBJ2-7	TGTGCCACCTGGCGACCCAGGTCGCTCGAGCAGTACTTC	CATWRPRSLEQYF
-	-	TRBV7-9	TRBJ2-2	TGTGCCAGCAGCTTGTTTTGGGGGCAGGGTTACACCGGGGAGCTGTTTTTT	CASSLFWGQGYTGELFF
-	many	TRBV7-2	TRBJ2-1	TGTGCCAGCAGCTTAGAGGGGGCGGGATTCCCCAATGAGCAGTTCTTC	CASSLEGAGFPNEQFF
-	many	TRBV5-6	TRBJ2-1	TGTGCCAGCAGCTTGCCCCGTTACAATGAGCAGTTCTTC	CASSLPRYNEQFF
-	few	TRBV18	TRBJ1-1	TGTGCCAGCTCACTTTTGAGTGAAGCTTTCTTT	CASSLLSEAFF
-	many	TRBV25-1	TRBJ2-7	TGTGCCAGCAGTGAATCTAGCCCCCGGTCCTACGAGCAGTACTTC	CASSESSPRSYEQYF
-	many	TRBV5-1	TRBJ2-7	TGCGCCAGCAGCTTGGAGGCAGGGGAGGCCTACGAGCAGTACTTC	CASSLEAGEAYEQYF
-	-	TRBV5-1	TRBJ2-7	TGCGCCAGCAGCTTGGGGAAAAGGCGGGACGAGCAGTACTTC	CASSLGKRRDEQYF
-	many	TRBV12-3/TRBV12-4	TRBJ1-3	TGTGCCAGCAGTCTTCAGGTTACTGGAAACACCATATATTTT	CASSLQVTGNTIYF
TRBD1	many	TRBV5-1	TRBJ1-2	TGCGCCAGCAGCTCGCCCGGGACAGGGGGCAATGGCTACACCTTC	CASSSPGTGGNGYTF
-	many	TRBV5-1	TRBJ1-1	TGCGCCAGCAGCTCTCGGCAAGGAGCCATGAACACTGAAGCTTTCTTT	CASSSRQGAMNTEAFF
TRBD1	many	TRBV6-5	TRBJ1-5	TGTGCCAGCAGTTTCCCCGGGACAGGGGTCGGTAGCAATCAGCCCCAGCATTTT	CASSFPGTGVGSNQPQHF
TRBD2	many	TRBV29-1	TRBJ2-1	TGCAGCGTTGGGACTAGCGGCTACAATGAGCAGTTCTTC	CSVGTSGYNEQFF
-	many	TRBV11-3	TRBJ2-3	TGTGCCAGCAGCTTAACTAGCACCGCAGATGCGCAGTATTTT	CASSLTSTADAQYF
TRBD2	-	TRBV7-9	TRBJ2-1	TGTGCCAGCAGCTCGGCTTACGGGGGAGGGAGTAGGAATGAGCAGTTCTTC	CASSSAYGGGSRNEQFF
TRBD2	few	TRBV7-2	TRBJ2-1	TGTGCCAGCAGCTCACGGACTAGCGAATCTAATGAGCAGTTCTTC	CASSSRTSESNEQFF
TRBD1	many	TRBV20-1	TRBJ1-2	TGCAGTGCTAGAGCCAGGGGACAGGGGGATCGGAGCTATGGCTACACCTTC	CSARARGQGDRSYGYTF
TRBD2	-	TRBV19	TRBJ2-3	TGTGCCTCAAGCGGGACCACAGATACGCAGTATTTT	CASSGTTDTQYF
-	many	TRBV20-1	TRBJ2-1	TGCAGTGCTAGAGATCTCTTGGCGGGACAATACAATGAGCAGTTCTTC	CSARDLLAGQYNEQFF
TRBD2	many	TRBV19	TRBJ2-1	TGTGCCAGTAGTATCCGGGGTGGGGGGGAAATGCGGCAGTTCTTC	CASSIRGGGEMRQFF
-	many	TRBV18	TRBJ1-2	TGTGCCAGCTCACCCGCCCGCAGGGCTATCGCAGATGGCTACACCTTC	CASSPARRAIADGYTF
-	many	TRBV12-3/TRBV12-4	TRBJ2-1	TGTGCCAGCAGTAATCCGGGACTCTCTAGTTCGGTCTTC	CASSNPGLSSSVF
-	few	TRBV7-2	TRBJ2-1	TGTGCCAGCAGCTCTCCGACCGGGAGCCCGTACAATGAGCAGTTCTTC	CASSSPTGSPYNEQFF
TRBD2	many	TRBV11-2	TRBJ2-5	TGTGCCAGCAGTAAGGGACTAGCGGATCGGGAGACCCAGTACTTC	CASSKGLADRETQYF
-	many	TRBV5-1	TRBJ1-1	TGCGCCAGCAGCGTCGGGATATCCACTGAAGCTTTCTTT	CASSVGISTEAFF
TRBD2	many	TRBV12-3/TRBV12-4	TRBJ2-1	TGTGCCAGCAGTTACCCAACTCGGGGAGGGGTCAATGAGCAGTTCTTC	CASSYPTRGGVNEQFF
-	many	TRBV5-1	TRBJ2-3	TGCGCCAGCAGCTTGGTGCGCCCAGCCATGGATACGCAGTATTTT	CASSLVRPAMDTQYF
-	many	TRBV29-1	TRBJ2-1	TGCAGCTTCTCCGGGAATCGCATTGGGAATGAGCAGTTCTTC	CSFSGNRIGNEQFF
-	many	TRBV5-1	TRBJ1-2	TGCGCCAGCAGCCCCGAAGTGTGGGACACCTACTATGGCTACACCTTC	CASSPEVWDTYYGYTF
TRBD2	many	TRBV15	TRBJ2-1	TGTGCCACCAGCAGAGGACTAGCGGGAGTTCAAGAGCAGTTCTTC	CATSRGLAGVQEQFF
-	many	TRBV7-8	TRBJ2-1	TGTGCCAGCGGGTCTCCGGGGTATGAGCAGTTCTTC	CASGSPGYEQFF
-	many	TRBV7-2	TRBJ1-4	TGTGCCAGCAGCCCCAGCCGGAACCTTCGGGGAGAAAAACTGTTTTTT	CASSPSRNLRGEKLFF
-	-	TRBV7-9	TRBJ1-1	TGTGCCAGCAGCTTTTCCCAGGTCAACACTGAAGCTTTCTTT	CASSFSQVNTEAFF
-	many	TRBV20-1	TRBJ1-2	TGCAGTGCCAGCGCGCCGGGGAGCTATGGCTACACCTTC	CSASAPGSYGYTF
TRBD2	-	TRBV2	TRBJ2-6	TGTACCTTCAGTTTAGCGACTAGCGGAGTTTCTGGGGCCAATGTCCTGACTTTC	CTFSLATSGVSGANVLTF